Shown below are 30 T cell receptor beta chains from a single sample sequenced in a study of shared clonotypes between healthy human individuals. Sequenced by immunoSEQ multiplex PCR; TCRdb stores in-frame clones only, minus some. The table lists more than 1,200,000 clones, 98% of them singletons. Specimen: naive CD4+ T cells sorted from blood. Subset noted: CD45RA+ positively selected. These receptors all come from a man between 25 and 39 years old in good health.

This chain joins TRBV11-3 and TRBJ2-1; TRBD1 matches at 8 bases. V shed 4 bases and J 6 bases; nucleotides not matched to a gene: 5. This CDR3 comprises 14 residues. The V gene's germline CDR1 is SGHNT and CDR2 YENEEA. The CDR3 spells CASSSRDRFNEQFF. The CDR3 DNA is TGTGCCAGCAGCTCCCGGGACAGGTTCAATGAGCAGTTCTTC.

This clone is a singleton in its sample. V and J are TRBV7-9 and TRBJ2-7; D may be TRBD1 or TRBD2 (5 bases each). The V and J ends lost 3 bases and 0 bases respectively, with 12 bases between them. Germline V gene sequence: CDR1 SEHNR, CDR2 FQNEAQ (reference sequence). The CDR3 is made up of 15 amino acids. The CDR3 DNA sequence: TGTGCCAGCAGCTTGGCCCCCGGGGCCTCCTACGAGCAGTACTTC. It codes for CASSLAPGASYEQYF.

This chain links TRBV6-1 with TRBJ1-2, with D maybe TRBD1 (5 bases). CDR3 length equals 13 residues. V was cut by 6 bases and J by 8 bases, with 16 bases left in between. Germline lookup yields CDR1 MNHNS and CDR2 SASEGT. CDR3: CASSGMAGKGYTF. CDR3 in DNA: TGTGCCAGCAGCGGGATGGCAGGGAAGGGCTACACCTTC.

The chain combines TRBV12-2 with TRBJ2-1; TRBD1, as called in the table, went unchecked against the DNA. TRBV12-2 is listed as a pseudogene. This CDR3 has 15 residues. CDR3 loop: CASRFHRGSINEQFF. The CDR3, as DNA: TGTGCAAGTCGCTTCCACAGGGGGTCAATTAATGAGCAGTTCTTC.

The CDR3 loop is CASNSRAGPLSYEQYF. The CDR3 DNA is TGTGCCAGCAATTCCCGAGCCGGTCCGCTATCCTACGAGCAGTACTTC. The chain carries TRBV6-6 and TRBJ2-7; no definite D call. The CDR3 has 16 amino acids. Germline CDR1 reads MNHNY; CDR2 reads SVGAGI (reference sequence). The ends were cut back, 7 bases at V and 1 base at J, with 20 bases in the middle.

The chain employs TRBV18 and TRBJ2-7; possible D gene TRBD1, 6 bases. CDR3 length: 12 amino acids. The V gene lost 6 bases and the J gene lost 7 bases, with 13 bases spanning the gap. Germline V gene data show CDR1 as KGHSH and CDR2 as LQKENI. The CDR3 sequence is CASSATQGEQYF. In nucleotides, the CDR3 is TGTGCCAGCTCTGCCACACAGGGAGAGCAGTACTTC. Based on the CDR3 plus reference TRBV18 and TRBJ2-7, the full variable domain is NAGVMQNPRHLVRRRGQEARLRCSPMKGHSHVYWYRQLPEEGLKFMVYLQKENIIDESGMPKERFSAEFPKEGPSILRIQQVVRGDSAAYFCASSATQGEQYFGPGTRLTVT.

The V gene is TRBV7-3, the J gene TRBJ2-7, with 11 bases aligning to TRBD2. The CDR3 sequence is 13 residues long. The V and J ends lost 5 bases and 6 bases, in that order; junction bases with no gene match: 3. The germline V gene has CDR1 SGHTA and CDR2 FQGTGA. CDR3: CASSPTSGSEQYF. The CDR3 nucleotides read TGTGCCAGCAGCCCTACTAGCGGGAGCGAGCAGTACTTC.

The chain carries TRBV7-9 and TRBJ2-3; the D gene is possibly TRBD2 (6 bases). Germline V CDR1 and CDR2: SEHNR, FQNEAQ (reference sequence). The CDR3 covers 18 residues. V was clipped by 1 base and J by 5 bases, with 22 bases between them. Here the CDR3 reads CASSLGLLSGHSVDTQYF. CDR3 nucleotides: TGTGCCAGCAGCTTAGGTCTTCTTAGCGGCCACTCGGTAGATACGCAGTATTTT.

The gene calls are TRBV5-1 and TRBJ2-7, with 9 bases aligning to TRBD1. This CDR3 contains 15 residues. Germline CDR1 reads SGHRS; CDR2 reads YFSETQ. Trimming at V came to 4 bases and at J to 4 bases, leaving 9 bases not matched to a gene. CDR3 nucleotide sequence: TGCGCCAGCAGCGTAACAGGGGGCGCAGCTTACGAGCAGTACTTC. Encoded protein: CASSVTGGAAYEQYF.

The chain is built from TRBV20-1 and TRBJ2-7; D is unresolved. The CDR3 totals 11 residues. Germline V gene data show CDR1 as DFQATT and CDR2 as SNEGSKA (reference sequence). V dropped 5 bases and J dropped 5 bases, with 10 bases sitting between them. The DNA of the CDR3 is TGCAGTGCTGCCGGCGTAGACGAGCAGTACTTC. Translated, it gives CSAAGVDEQYF.

The chain is built from TRBV7-9 and TRBJ2-7; 7 positions match TRBD1. This CDR3 spans 12 amino acids. V lost 5 bases to trimming and J lost 6 bases; unmatched junction nucleotides: 4. In germline, CDR1 is SEHNR, CDR2 FQNEAQ (reference sequence). DNA of the CDR3: TGTGCCAGCAGCCAGACAGGGCCCGAGCAGTACTTC. Protein sequence: CASSQTGPEQYF.

The chain carries TRBV2 and TRBJ2-2; TRBD1 matches at 7 bases. With 5 bases clipped from V and 6 bases from J, the junction kept 9 bases outside the gene matches. Per the germline V gene, CDR1 is SNHLY and CDR2 is FYNNEI. The CDR3 runs 15 residues. CDR3 region: CASSPSDRVAGELFF. In DNA, the CDR3 is TGTGCCAGCAGTCCTTCTGACAGGGTCGCCGGGGAGCTGTTTTTT. The variable domain in full, completed from reference TRBV2 and TRBJ2-2, reads EPEVTQTPSHQVTQMGQEVILRCVPISNHLYFYWYRQILGQKVEFLVSFYNNEISEKSEIFDDQFSVERPDGSNFTLKIRSTKLEDSAMYFCASSPSDRVAGELFFGEGSRLTVL.

The rearrangement links TRBV2 to TRBJ2-7, with 7 bases that match TRBD1. Per germline, CDR1 SNHLY and CDR2 FYNNEI. The CDR3 length is 14 residues. V was clipped by 3 bases and J by 2 bases; unmatched bases: 4. The CDR3 sequence: CASSDQGEAYEQYF. The CDR3 DNA reads as TGTGCCAGCAGTGATCAGGGGGAAGCCTACGAGCAGTACTTC.

The J gene is TRBJ1-2, the V gene TRBV15; TRBD1 aligns across 10 bases. The V segment lost 2 bases and the J segment 8 bases; nucleotides outside the gene matches: 11. From germline, CDR1 is LNHNV and CDR2 YYDKDF (reference sequence). This CDR3 contains 16 residues. This chain's CDR3 is CATSRTFFGTGDGYTF. As DNA, the CDR3 is TGTGCCACCAGCAGAACATTTTTCGGGACAGGGGACGGCTACACCTTC.

J is TRBJ1-3 and V is TRBV7-9, with D unresolved. This CDR3 is 15 amino acids long. Deletions cut 3 bases from V and 3 bases from J, with 12 bases between. Germline lookup yields CDR1 SEHNR and CDR2 FQNEAQ (reference sequence). In DNA, the CDR3 is TGTGCCAGCAGCTTTCCCGTTAGGGATGGAAACACCATATATTTT. This encodes CASSFPVRDGNTIYF.

The J gene is TRBJ2-7, the V gene TRBV28, with D possibly TRBD1 on 6 matching bases. Trimming cost V 4 bases and J 0 bases, with 13 bases left between them. CDR3 length equals 15 residues. Per germline, CDR1 MDHEN and CDR2 SYDVKM. The CDR3 protein is CASSSPGQSSYEQYF. As DNA, the CDR3 is TGTGCCAGCAGTTCCCCCGGACAGAGCTCCTACGAGCAGTACTTC.

The chain carries TRBV27 and TRBJ1-2; no reliable D call. V gave up 6 bases and J gave up 3 bases, with 5 bases separating them. The CDR3 sequence is 11 residues long. Per the germline V gene, CDR1 is MNHEY and CDR2 is SMNVEV (reference sequence). The CDR3 nucleotides read TGTGCCAGCAGGAGTTACTATGGCTACACCTTC. Its protein product is CASRSYYGYTF.

This clone was counted once. V usage is TRBV18 and J usage is TRBJ2-1, with 10 bases identical to TRBD2. The CDR3 has 21 amino acids. CDR1 KGHSH and CDR2 LQKENI come from the germline V gene. Unmatched junction bases numbered 28, after V lost 6 bases and J lost 8 bases. The CDR3 is CASSRRGASGSSDGAFHEQFF. CDR3 DNA sequence: TGTGCCAGCTCCCGAAGGGGGGCTAGCGGGAGTTCTGACGGGGCATTCCATGAGCAGTTCTTC.

This rearrangement joins TRBV15 to TRBJ2-7; 11 bases fit TRBD2. Per the germline V gene, CDR1 is LNHNV and CDR2 is YYDKDF (reference sequence). This CDR3 comprises 17 residues. Trimming took 0 bases from V and 7 from J; bases not matched to a gene: 11. As DNA, the CDR3 is TGTGCCACCAGCAGAGAACTAGCGGGAGTGGCAGGGAGAGAGCAGTACTTC. This codes for CATSRELAGVAGREQYF.

The chain links TRBV7-9 to TRBJ2-1; D not certain. The germline CDR1 and CDR2 sequences are SEHNR and FQNEAQ (reference sequence). The CDR3 covers 14 residues. Trimming pared 7 bases from V and 5 bases from J, leaving 15 bases between. The CDR3 sequence is CASTLGWTNNEQFF. CDR3 bases: TGTGCCAGCACCCTAGGCTGGACGAACAATGAGCAGTTCTTC.

V usage is TRBV18 and J usage is TRBJ2-7, with unresolved D. The germline V and J ends were trimmed by 3 bases and 2 bases, with 14 bases remaining between them. CDR3 length: 15 residues. Germline V lookup: CDR1 KGHSH, CDR2 LQKENI. CDR3 protein: CASSPHLLDTYEQYF. The CDR3 DNA reads as TGTGCCAGCTCACCTCATCTCCTAGATACCTACGAGCAGTACTTC.

The chain employs TRBV5-1 and TRBJ2-1, with a tentative D call TRBD1 (6 bases). The length of the CDR3 is 17 residues. Germline CDR1 SGHRS, CDR2 YFSETQ. Trimming pared 0 bases from V and 0 bases from J, leaving 13 bases between. CDR3 in amino acids: CASSLGTGSPSYNEQFF. For the CDR3, the DNA is TGCGCCAGCAGCTTGGGAACAGGGTCCCCCTCCTACAATGAGCAGTTCTTC. Looking up the rest from reference TRBV5-1 and TRBJ2-1 gives the full variable domain: KAGVTQTPRYLIKTRGQQVTLSCSPISGHRSVSWYQQTPGQGLQFLFEYFSETQRNKGNFPGRFSGRQFSNSRSEMNVSTLELGDSALYLCASSLGTGSPSYNEQFFGPGTRLTVL.

This chain joins TRBV18 and TRBJ2-1, with 7 nucleotides matching TRBD1. Germline CDR1 and CDR2: KGHSH and LQKENI. CDR3 size: 17 residues. Germline trimming cut 5 bases from V and 2 bases from J; bases unmatched to any gene: 12. The CDR3 DNA reads TGTGCCAGCTCAGTCGACAGGGTAGGGGTGACCTACAATGAGCAGTTCTTC. Translating it yields CASSVDRVGVTYNEQFF.

J is TRBJ1-4 and V is TRBV7-9; 8 bases map to TRBD1. Germline values: CDR1 SEHNR, CDR2 FQNEAQ (reference sequence). CDR3 size: 14 residues. With V trimmed by 5 bases and J by 5 bases, 4 bases remained unmatched. CDR3 loop: CASSPRDRNEKLFF. DNA for the CDR3: TGTGCCAGCAGCCCTCGGGACAGGAATGAAAAACTGTTTTTT.

This chain joins TRBV15 and TRBJ2-5, with 11 bases identical to TRBD1. CDR3 length: 15 amino acids. The germline CDR1 and CDR2 sequences are LNHNV and YYDKDF (reference sequence). J lost 5 bases, V lost 5 bases, and 7 bases had no gene match. CDR3 nucleotide sequence: TGTGCCACCAGCGTACGGGACAGGGGGAGGGAGACCCAGTACTTC. Its translation: CATSVRDRGRETQYF.

The V gene is TRBV11-2, the J gene TRBJ2-7; 10 bases fit TRBD1. There are 14 residues in the CDR3. From germline, CDR1 is SGHAT and CDR2 FQNNGV. J was trimmed by 6 bases and V by 1 base; bases with no gene match: 3. CDR3 in amino acids: CASSLGQGAREQYF. CDR3 nucleotides: TGTGCCAGCAGCTTAGGACAGGGGGCGCGCGAGCAGTACTTC.

V usage is TRBV5-1 and J usage is TRBJ2-3; D possibly matches TRBD1 or TRBD2 (5 bases each). V lost 4 bases to trimming and J lost 2 bases, with 17 bases between them. Germline V gene sequence: CDR1 SGHRS, CDR2 YFSETQ. The CDR3 has 16 amino acids. CDR3 residues: CASSQERGSSTDTQYF. CDR3 nucleotide sequence: TGCGCCAGCAGCCAGGAGAGGGGAAGTTCCACAGATACGCAGTATTTT.

The genes are TRBV6-6 and TRBJ1-5; D unresolved. The V and J ends lost 2 bases and 0 bases respectively, with 8 bases between them. The CDR3 runs to 15 residues. The germline gives CDR1 MNHNY, CDR2 SVGAGI (reference sequence). CDR3 DNA sequence: TGTGCCAGCAGTTACGGACCGGCTAGCAATCAGCCCCAGCATTTT. The encoded protein is CASSYGPASNQPQHF.

The V and J genes are TRBV18 and TRBJ2-7; 7 bases are a match to TRBD1. The germline V gene encodes CDR1 KGHSH and CDR2 LQKENI. V was pared by 1 base and J by 3 bases, with 6 bases of the junction left unmatched. The CDR3 runs to 15 residues. The CDR3 nucleotides read TGTGCCAGCTCACCACAGCTAGGGACAGTCTACGAGCAGTACTTC. As protein: CASSPQLGTVYEQYF.

The V and J genes are TRBV27 and TRBJ1-4; possible D gene TRBD1, 6 bases. CDR1 and CDR2 (germline): MNHEY, SMNVEV (reference sequence). The CDR3 covers 14 residues. Trimming cost V 6 bases and J 3 bases, with 11 bases left between them. CDR3: CASSPRTANEKLFF. The CDR3 bases are TGTGCCAGCAGCCCTAGGACAGCTAATGAAAAACTGTTTTTT.